A selection of T cell receptor beta chains follows, all from one sample in a study of T cells after posttransplantation cyclophosphamide. This table comes from immunoSEQ multiplex PCR, and its TCRdb copy is limited to in-frame clones, with some not included. This sample carries some 46,000 clones, none of them present only once. The specimen sequenced was PBMCs. The receptor set was obtained from a man in his forties or fifties in good health, CMV-negative, and a related stem cell transplant donor. CDR3s include the opening cysteine and the closing phenylalanine or tryptophan. The order of the fields is J gene, D gene, V gene, clone size, CDR3 DNA, CDR3 protein. The D gene is left open where the match is weak. A clone size is listed for some rows: how often the clone was seen (once, few, many), or a class if it is expanded.

j_call: TRBJ2-5; d_call: TRBD2; v_call: TRBV12-5; clone_size: -; cdr3_nt: TGTGCTAGTGGTTTAGCTAGCGGGGGGGCCCGGCGCCAAGAGACCCAGTACTTC; cdr3_aa: CASGLASGGARRQETQYF
j_call: TRBJ2-5; d_call: -; v_call: TRBV14; clone_size: many; cdr3_nt: TGTGCCAGTGGTGGTAGTTCAGAGACCCAGTACTTC; cdr3_aa: CASGGSSETQYF
j_call: TRBJ1-3; d_call: -; v_call: TRBV4-3; clone_size: many; cdr3_nt: TGCGCCAGCAGCCAAGACGAGGTGGTTGGAAACACCATATATTTT; cdr3_aa: CASSQDEVVGNTIYF
j_call: TRBJ1-5; d_call: -; v_call: TRBV6-5; clone_size: few; cdr3_nt: TGTGCCAGCAGTGGGCCCAATCAGCCCCAGCATTTT; cdr3_aa: CASSGPNQPQHF
j_call: TRBJ1-4; d_call: -; v_call: TRBV2; clone_size: many; cdr3_nt: TGTGCCAGCCGACTGAGTGAGGCGGCAACTAATGAAAAACTGTTTTTT; cdr3_aa: CASRLSEAATNEKLFF
j_call: TRBJ2-7; d_call: -; v_call: TRBV12-5; clone_size: many; cdr3_nt: TGTGCTAGTGGTATAAGCCCCTCCTACGAGCAGTACTTC; cdr3_aa: CASGISPSYEQYF
j_call: TRBJ1-4; d_call: -; v_call: TRBV7-2; clone_size: many; cdr3_nt: TGTGCCAGCAGCCCCGCGGGTGTGGGTAGTGAAAAACTGTTTTTT; cdr3_aa: CASSPAGVGSEKLFF
j_call: TRBJ1-1; d_call: -; v_call: TRBV2; clone_size: many; cdr3_nt: TGTGCCAGCGGAGGTGTGAACACTGAAGCTTTCTTT; cdr3_aa: CASGGVNTEAFF
j_call: TRBJ1-2; d_call: TRBD1; v_call: TRBV5-1; clone_size: many; cdr3_nt: TGCGCCAGCAGCCGTGGACAGGGTGAGGGCTACACCTTC; cdr3_aa: CASSRGQGEGYTF
j_call: TRBJ2-4; d_call: TRBD1; v_call: TRBV15; clone_size: few; cdr3_nt: TGTGCCACCAGCTCCTCGACAGGGTGGGTAGCCAAAAACATTCAGTACTTC; cdr3_aa: CATSSSTGWVAKNIQYF
j_call: TRBJ1-4; d_call: -; v_call: TRBV7-6; clone_size: many; cdr3_nt: TGTGCCAGCAGCTTAGGCTACCAAGAAAAACTGTTTTTT; cdr3_aa: CASSLGYQEKLFF
j_call: TRBJ2-1; d_call: -; v_call: TRBV5-1; clone_size: few; cdr3_nt: TGCGCCAGCAGCGTGGACAGCTACAATGAGCAGTTCTTC; cdr3_aa: CASSVDSYNEQFF
j_call: TRBJ2-5; d_call: -; v_call: TRBV5-1; clone_size: few; cdr3_nt: TGCGCCAGCAGCTTGGTCGCCAGCCAAGAGACCCAGTACTTC; cdr3_aa: CASSLVASQETQYF
j_call: TRBJ2-3; d_call: TRBD1; v_call: TRBV9; clone_size: few; cdr3_nt: TGTGCCAGCAGCGTAACAGGGGGCTTGCCAGATACGCAGTATTTT; cdr3_aa: CASSVTGGLPDTQYF